This T cell receptor (beta chain) was identified in a study of OX40 agonist ivuxolimab in advanced cancers. The CDR3 consists of 14 residues. Germline CDR1 and CDR2: SGHVS and FNYEAQ. V trimming: 5 bases; J trimming: 2 bases; junction bases outside the gene matches: 5. Some clones are missing from TCRdb's copy, which holds only in-frame ones; the method was immunoSEQ multiplex PCR. The sample yields 73,000 or so clones, roughly nine tenths seen once. Sequencing was performed on CD4+ or CD8+ T cells sorted from blood, taken in a trial of the OX40 agonist ivuxolimab. This TCR derives from an adult with an advanced solid tumor such as melanoma, head and neck, liver or kidney cancer. This chain links TRBV7-6 with TRBJ2-7, with 8 bases matching TRBD2. The CDR3 DNA reads TGTGCCAGCAGCCTGACTAGCGTACCCTACGAGCAGTACTTC. It yields the protein CASSLTSVPYEQYF.